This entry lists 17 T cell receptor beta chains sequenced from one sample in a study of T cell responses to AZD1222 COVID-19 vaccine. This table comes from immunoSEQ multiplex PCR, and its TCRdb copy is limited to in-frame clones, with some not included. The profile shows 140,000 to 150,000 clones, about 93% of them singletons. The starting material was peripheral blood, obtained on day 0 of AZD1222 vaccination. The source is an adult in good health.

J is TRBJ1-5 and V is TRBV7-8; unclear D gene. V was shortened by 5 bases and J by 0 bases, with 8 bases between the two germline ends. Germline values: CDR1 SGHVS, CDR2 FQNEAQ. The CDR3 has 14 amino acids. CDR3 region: CASSQYSSNQPQHF. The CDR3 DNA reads TGTGCCAGCAGCCAATATAGTAGCAATCAGCCCCAGCATTTT.

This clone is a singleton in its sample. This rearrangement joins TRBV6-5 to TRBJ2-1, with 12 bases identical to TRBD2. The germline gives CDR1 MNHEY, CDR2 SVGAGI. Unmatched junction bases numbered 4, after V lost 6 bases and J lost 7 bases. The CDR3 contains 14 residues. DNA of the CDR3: TGTGCCAGCAGCGTCGGACTAGCGGGGAATGAGCAGTTCTTC. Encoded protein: CASSVGLAGNEQFF.

The CDR3 bases are TGTGCCAGCAGCTTAGCAAGGTCGGGAGCGAGACAGGGTAAAGAGGGCTACACCTTC. Translating gives CASSLARSGARQGKEGYTF. V is TRBV7-8 and J is TRBJ1-2; 7 bases are a match to TRBD1. The CDR3 extends over 19 amino acids. Germline-derived CDR1 and CDR2 are SGHVS and FQNEAQ. The V and J ends lost 0 bases and 8 bases, in that order; junction bases with no gene match: 21.

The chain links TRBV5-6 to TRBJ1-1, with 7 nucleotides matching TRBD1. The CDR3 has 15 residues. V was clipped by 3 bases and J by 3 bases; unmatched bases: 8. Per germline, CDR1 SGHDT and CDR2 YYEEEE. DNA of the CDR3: TGTGCCAGCAGCTCTCCCCGACAGGGACACACTGAAGCTTTCTTT. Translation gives CASSSPRQGHTEAFF.

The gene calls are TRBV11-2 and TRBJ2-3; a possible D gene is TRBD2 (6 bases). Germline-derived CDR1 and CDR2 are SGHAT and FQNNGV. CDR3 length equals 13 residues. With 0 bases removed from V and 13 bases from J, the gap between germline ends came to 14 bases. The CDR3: CASSLDPGDQEYF. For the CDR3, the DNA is TGTGCCAGCAGCTTAGATCCGGGAGATCAGGAGTATTTT.

The CDR3 region is CASSLMGGQNTEAFF. The CDR3, as DNA: TGTGCCAGCAGCTTAATGGGGGGACAGAACACTGAAGCTTTCTTT. The rearrangement links TRBV7-3 to TRBJ1-1; D might be TRBD1 (6 bases). Deletions cut 1 base from V and 1 base from J, with 10 bases between. There are 15 residues in the CDR3. CDR1 is SGHTA and CDR2 is FQGTGA in the germline V gene. The variable domain in full, completed from reference TRBV7-3 and TRBJ1-1, reads GAGVSQTPSNKVTEKGKYVELRCDPISGHTALYWYRQSLGQGPEFLIYFQGTGAADDSGLPNDRFFAVRPEGSVSTLKIQRTERGDSAVYLCASSLMGGQNTEAFFGQGTRLTVV.

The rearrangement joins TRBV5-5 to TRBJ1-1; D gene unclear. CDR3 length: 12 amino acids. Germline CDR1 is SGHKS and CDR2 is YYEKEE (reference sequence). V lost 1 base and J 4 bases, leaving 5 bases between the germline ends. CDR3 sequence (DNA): TGTGCCAGCAGCTTGAGGGTCACTGAAGCTTTCTTT. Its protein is CASSLRVTEAFF.

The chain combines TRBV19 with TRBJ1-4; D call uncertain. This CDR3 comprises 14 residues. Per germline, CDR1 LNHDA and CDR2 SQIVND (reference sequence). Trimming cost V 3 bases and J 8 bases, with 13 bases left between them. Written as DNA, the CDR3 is TGTGCCAGTAGTATTGGCAGGAGCAGGGAAAAACTGTTTTTT. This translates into CASSIGRSREKLFF.

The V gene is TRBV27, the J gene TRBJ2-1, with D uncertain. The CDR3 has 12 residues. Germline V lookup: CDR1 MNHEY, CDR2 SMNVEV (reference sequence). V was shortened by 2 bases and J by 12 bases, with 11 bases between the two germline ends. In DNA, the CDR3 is TGTGCCAGCAGTTTAAGACCCCCTGTGCAGTTCTTC. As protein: CASSLRPPVQFF.

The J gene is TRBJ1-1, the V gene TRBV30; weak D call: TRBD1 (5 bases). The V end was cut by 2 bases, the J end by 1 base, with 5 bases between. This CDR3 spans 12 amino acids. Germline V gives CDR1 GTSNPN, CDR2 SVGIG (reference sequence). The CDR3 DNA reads TGTGCCTGGAGTCAGGGGAACACTGAAGCTTTCTTT. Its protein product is CAWSQGNTEAFF. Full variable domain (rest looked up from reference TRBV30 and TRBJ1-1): SQTIHQWPATLVQPVGSPLSLECTVEGTSNPNLYWYRQAAGRGLQLLFYSVGIGQISSEVPQNLSASRPQDRQFILSSKKLLLSDSGFYLCAWSQGNTEAFFGQGTRLTVV.

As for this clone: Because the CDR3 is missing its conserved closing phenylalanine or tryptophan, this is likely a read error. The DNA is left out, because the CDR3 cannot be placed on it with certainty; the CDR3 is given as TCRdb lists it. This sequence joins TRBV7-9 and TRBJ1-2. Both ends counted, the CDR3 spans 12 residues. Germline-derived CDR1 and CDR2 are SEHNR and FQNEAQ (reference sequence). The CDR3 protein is CASSLVLGSPLG.

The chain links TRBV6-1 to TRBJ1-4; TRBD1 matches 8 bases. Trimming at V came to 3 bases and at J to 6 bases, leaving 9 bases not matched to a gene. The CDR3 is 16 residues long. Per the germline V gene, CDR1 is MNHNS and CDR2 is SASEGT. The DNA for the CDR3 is TGTGCCAGCAGTGATGGGACAGGCCCTGGATATGAAAAACTGTTTTTT. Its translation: CASSDGTGPGYEKLFF.

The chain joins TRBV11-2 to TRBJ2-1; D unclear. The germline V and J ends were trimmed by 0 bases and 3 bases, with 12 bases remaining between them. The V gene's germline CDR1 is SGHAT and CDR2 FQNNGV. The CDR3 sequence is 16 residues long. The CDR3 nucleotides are TGTGCCAGCAGCTTAGATAGGGTAGCAGACTACAATGAGCAGTTCTTC. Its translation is CASSLDRVADYNEQFF.

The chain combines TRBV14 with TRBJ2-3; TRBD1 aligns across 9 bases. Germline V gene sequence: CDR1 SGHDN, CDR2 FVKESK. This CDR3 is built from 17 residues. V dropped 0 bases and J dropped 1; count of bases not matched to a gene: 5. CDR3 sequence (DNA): TGTGCCAGCAGCCAAGACTGGACAGGGGATCGCACAGATACGCAGTATTTT. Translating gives CASSQDWTGDRTDTQYF.

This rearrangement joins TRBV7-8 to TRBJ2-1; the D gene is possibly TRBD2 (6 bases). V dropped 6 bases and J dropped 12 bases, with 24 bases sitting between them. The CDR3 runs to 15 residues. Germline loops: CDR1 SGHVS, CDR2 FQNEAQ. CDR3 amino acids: CASRAGRSTAQGQFF. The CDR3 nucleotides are TGTGCCAGCAGGGCGGGACGGTCGACGGCTCAGGGGCAGTTCTTC.

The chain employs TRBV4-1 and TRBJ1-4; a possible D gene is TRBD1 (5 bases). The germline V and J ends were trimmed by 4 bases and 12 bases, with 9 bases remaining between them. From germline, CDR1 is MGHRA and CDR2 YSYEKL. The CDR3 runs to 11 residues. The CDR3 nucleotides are TGCGCCAGCAGCCCAGGGCGTCAACTGTTTTTT. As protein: CASSPGRQLFF.

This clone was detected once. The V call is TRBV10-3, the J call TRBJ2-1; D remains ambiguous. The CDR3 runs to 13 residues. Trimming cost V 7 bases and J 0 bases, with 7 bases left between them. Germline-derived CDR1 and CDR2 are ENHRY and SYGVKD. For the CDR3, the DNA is TGTGCCATCACGGGCGGCTCCTACAATGAGCAGTTCTTC. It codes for CAITGGSYNEQFF.